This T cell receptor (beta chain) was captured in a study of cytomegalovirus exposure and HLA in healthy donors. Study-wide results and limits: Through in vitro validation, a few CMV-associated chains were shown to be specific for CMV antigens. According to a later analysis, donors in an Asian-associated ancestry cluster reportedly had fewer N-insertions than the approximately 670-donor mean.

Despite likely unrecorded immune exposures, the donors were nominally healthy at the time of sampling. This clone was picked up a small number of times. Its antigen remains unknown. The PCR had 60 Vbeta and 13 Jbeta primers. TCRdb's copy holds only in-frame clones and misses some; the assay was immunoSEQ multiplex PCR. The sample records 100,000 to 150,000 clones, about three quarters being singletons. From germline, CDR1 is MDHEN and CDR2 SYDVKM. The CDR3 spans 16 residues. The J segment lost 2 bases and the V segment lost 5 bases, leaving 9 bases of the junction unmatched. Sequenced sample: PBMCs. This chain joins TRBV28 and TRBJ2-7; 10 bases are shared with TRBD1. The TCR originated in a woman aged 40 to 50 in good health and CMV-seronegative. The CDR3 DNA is TGTGCCAGCAGTAATTCCTGGACAGGGGGAGCCTACGAGCAGTACTTC. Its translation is CASSNSWTGGAYEQYF.